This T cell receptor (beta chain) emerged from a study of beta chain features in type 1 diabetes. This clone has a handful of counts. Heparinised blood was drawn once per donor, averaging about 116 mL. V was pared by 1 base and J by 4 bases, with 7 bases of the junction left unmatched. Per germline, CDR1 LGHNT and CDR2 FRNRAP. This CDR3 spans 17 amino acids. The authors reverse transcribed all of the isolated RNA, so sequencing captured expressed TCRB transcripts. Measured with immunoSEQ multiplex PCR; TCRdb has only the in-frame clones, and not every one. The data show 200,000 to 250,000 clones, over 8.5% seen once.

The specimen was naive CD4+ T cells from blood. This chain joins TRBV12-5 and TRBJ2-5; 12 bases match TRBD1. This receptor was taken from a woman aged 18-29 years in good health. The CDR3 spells CASGLGVGQGAGETQYF. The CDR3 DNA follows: TGTGCTAGTGGTTTGGGTGTGGGACAGGGGGCGGGAGAGACCCAGTACTTC.